The rows below give T cell receptor beta chains drawn from one sample of a study of blood T cell repertoires in COVID-19. TCRdb keeps only in-frame clones here, not all; method: immunoSEQ multiplex PCR. The table has some 140,000 clones, roughly 80% seen once; the top ten hold roughly 1.5%. The sample was peripheral blood. Receptor source: an elderly man with acute or convalescent COVID-19. CDR3s include the opening cysteine and the closing phenylalanine or tryptophan. Each record gives: clone size, D gene, J gene, V gene, CDR3 protein, CDR3 DNA. A D gene is named only where the DNA matches it firmly. Size values are once, few and many counts, or a class for expanded clones, and some rows have none.

abundance: .; d_gene: TRBD2; j_gene: TRBJ2-5; v_gene: TRBV11-1; CDR3aa: CASSPRRGRYQETQYF; CDR3nt: TGTGCCAGCAGTCCAAGGCGGGGGAGGTACCAAGAGACCCAGTACTTC
abundance: .; d_gene: TRBD1; j_gene: TRBJ2-2; v_gene: TRBV24-1; CDR3aa: CATSGTGFTGELFF; CDR3nt: TGTGCCACCAGTGGGACAGGGTTCACCGGGGAGCTGTTTTTT
abundance: few; d_gene: .; j_gene: TRBJ2-3; v_gene: TRBV5-1; CDR3aa: CASSSGLFTDTQYF; CDR3nt: TGCGCCAGCAGCTCGGGACTCTTCACAGATACGCAGTATTTT
abundance: .; d_gene: .; j_gene: TRBJ2-6; v_gene: TRBV7-8; CDR3aa: CASSLWPGANVLTF; CDR3nt: TGTGCCAGCAGCTTATGGCCCGGGGCCAACGTCCTGACTTTC
abundance: .; d_gene: TRBD1; j_gene: TRBJ1-5; v_gene: TRBV19; CDR3aa: CASSVQGARQPQHF; CDR3nt: TGTGCCAGTAGCGTACAGGGGGCTCGACAGCCCCAGCATTTT
abundance: .; d_gene: TRBD2; j_gene: TRBJ2-1; v_gene: TRBV19; CDR3aa: CASSIALTSGAYPSGYNEQFF; CDR3nt: TGTGCCAGTAGTATAGCACTAACTAGCGGGGCTTACCCTTCGGGCTACAATGAGCAGTTCTTC
abundance: .; d_gene: TRBD1; j_gene: TRBJ1-2; v_gene: TRBV11-3; CDR3aa: CASSRTGGYGYTF; CDR3nt: TGTGCCAGCAGCCGGACAGGGGGCTATGGCTACACCTTC
abundance: .; d_gene: .; j_gene: TRBJ2-3; v_gene: TRBV5-1; CDR3aa: CASSQSDSTDTQYF; CDR3nt: TGCGCCAGCAGCCAGAGCGATAGCACAGATACGCAGTATTTT
abundance: .; d_gene: .; j_gene: TRBJ1-1; v_gene: TRBV19; CDR3aa: CASSITRPGARTMNTEAFF; CDR3nt: TGTGCCAGTAGTATAACTCGACCAGGGGCGAGAACGATGAACACTGAAGCTTTCTTT
abundance: .; d_gene: TRBD1; j_gene: TRBJ2-7; v_gene: TRBV11-2; CDR3aa: CASSFGPGQGPYEQYF; CDR3nt: TGTGCCAGCAGCTTTGGCCCGGGACAGGGACCCTACGAGCAGTACTTC
abundance: few; d_gene: TRBD2; j_gene: TRBJ2-2; v_gene: TRBV2; CDR3aa: CASRLAGGELFF; CDR3nt: TGTGCCAGTAGGCTAGCGGGTGGGGAGCTGTTTTTT
abundance: .; d_gene: TRBD1; j_gene: TRBJ2-7; v_gene: TRBV5-1; CDR3aa: CASSLRTGDDEQYF; CDR3nt: TGCGCCAGCAGCTTGCGGACAGGGGACGACGAGCAGTACTTC
abundance: once; d_gene: TRBD1; j_gene: TRBJ1-2; v_gene: TRBV29-1; CDR3aa: CSVQDRGTYGYTF; CDR3nt: TGCAGCGTCCAGGACAGGGGTACCTATGGCTACACCTTC
abundance: .; d_gene: TRBD1; j_gene: TRBJ1-6; v_gene: TRBV10-3; CDR3aa: CAISGDREPYNSPLHF; CDR3nt: TGTGCCATCAGTGGTGACAGGGAACCCTATAATTCACCCCTCCACTTT
abundance: .; d_gene: TRBD1; j_gene: TRBJ1-2; v_gene: TRBV11-3; CDR3aa: CASSALTGDYGYTF; CDR3nt: TGTGCCAGCAGCGCCCTGACAGGGGACTATGGCTACACCTTC
abundance: .; d_gene: TRBD1; j_gene: TRBJ2-2; v_gene: TRBV6-6; CDR3aa: CATSAGTGDTGELFF; CDR3nt: TGTGCCACCTCCGCCGGGACAGGGGACACCGGGGAGCTGTTTTTT
abundance: few; d_gene: .; j_gene: TRBJ1-1; v_gene: TRBV11-2; CDR3aa: CASSSREGTEAFF; CDR3nt: TGTGCCAGCAGCTCCAGGGAAGGCACTGAAGCTTTCTTT
abundance: .; d_gene: .; j_gene: TRBJ1-4; v_gene: TRBV18; CDR3aa: CASSRQATGEKLFF; CDR3nt: TGTGCCAGCTCAAGACAGGCAACCGGTGAAAAACTGTTTTTT
abundance: few; d_gene: .; j_gene: TRBJ2-1; v_gene: TRBV7-2; CDR3aa: CASSKAEPNEQFF; CDR3nt: TGTGCCAGCAGCAAAGCGGAGCCGAATGAGCAGTTCTTC
abundance: .; d_gene: TRBD1; j_gene: TRBJ2-2; v_gene: TRBV9; CDR3aa: CASSNRGAGTGELFF; CDR3nt: TGTGCCAGCAGCAACAGGGGGGCAGGCACCGGGGAGCTGTTTTTT
abundance: .; d_gene: .; j_gene: TRBJ2-7; v_gene: TRBV7-3; CDR3aa: CASSPSAGHKTYEQYF; CDR3nt: TGTGCCAGCAGCCCCTCGGCGGGCCACAAAACCTACGAGCAGTACTTC
abundance: few; d_gene: .; j_gene: TRBJ2-3; v_gene: TRBV27; CDR3aa: CASSLIDTSTDTQYF; CDR3nt: TGTGCCAGCAGTTTAATTGACACCAGCACAGATACGCAGTATTTT
abundance: .; d_gene: TRBD1; j_gene: TRBJ1-3; v_gene: TRBV9; CDR3aa: CASSVSPGGSAGNTIYF; CDR3nt: TGTGCCAGCAGCGTAAGCCCAGGGGGATCCGCTGGAAACACCATATATTTT
abundance: .; d_gene: TRBD2; j_gene: TRBJ2-5; v_gene: TRBV19; CDR3aa: CASSPLAGGRQTQYF; CDR3nt: TGTGCCAGTAGTCCCCTCGCGGGGGGGCGTCAGACCCAGTACTTC
abundance: .; d_gene: .; j_gene: TRBJ1-2; v_gene: TRBV6-5; CDR3aa: CASTRQEWSNYGYTF; CDR3nt: TGTGCGTCCACCAGACAAGAGTGGTCTAACTATGGCTACACCTTC
abundance: .; d_gene: TRBD1; j_gene: TRBJ1-2; v_gene: TRBV5-4; CDR3aa: CASSFKGQGQLRGYTF; CDR3nt: TGTGCCAGCAGCTTCAAAGGACAGGGGCAATTGCGAGGCTACACCTTC
abundance: .; d_gene: TRBD1; j_gene: TRBJ2-7; v_gene: TRBV30; CDR3aa: CGMTGSSYEQYF; CDR3nt: TGTGGGATGACAGGGAGCTCCTACGAGCAGTACTTC
abundance: .; d_gene: .; j_gene: TRBJ2-3; v_gene: TRBV13; CDR3aa: CASSLGGQGGSDTQYF; CDR3nt: TGTGCCAGCAGCTTAGGCGGGCAGGGGGGCTCAGATACGCAGTATTTT
abundance: once; d_gene: .; j_gene: TRBJ2-2; v_gene: TRBV7-9; CDR3aa: CASSPGVNTGELFF; CDR3nt: TGTGCCAGCAGCCCGGGAGTAAACACCGGGGAGCTGTTTTTT
abundance: .; d_gene: .; j_gene: TRBJ2-5; v_gene: TRBV5-8; CDR3aa: CASAFERETQYF; CDR3nt: TGTGCCAGCGCCTTTGAGAGGGAGACCCAGTACTTC
abundance: .; d_gene: .; j_gene: TRBJ1-6; v_gene: TRBV5-4; CDR3aa: CASSLGAHPNSPLHF; CDR3nt: TGTGCCAGCAGCTTGGGGGCCCATCCTAATTCACCCCTCCACTTT
abundance: .; d_gene: .; j_gene: TRBJ1-6; v_gene: TRBV16; CDR3aa: CASSQDSLRSPLHF; CDR3nt: TGTGCCAGCAGCCAAGACAGCCTGAGGTCACCCCTCCACTTT
abundance: .; d_gene: TRBD1; j_gene: TRBJ1-3; v_gene: TRBV6-5; CDR3aa: CASSPGTGSGNTIYF; CDR3nt: TGTGCCAGCAGCCCCGGGACAGGGTCTGGAAACACCATATATTTT
abundance: .; d_gene: TRBD1; j_gene: TRBJ1-3; v_gene: TRBV5-1; CDR3aa: CASSLEGQVLSGNTIYF; CDR3nt: TGCGCCAGCAGCTTGGAGGGACAGGTACTCTCTGGAAACACCATATATTTT
abundance: .; d_gene: .; j_gene: TRBJ2-2; v_gene: TRBV11-3; CDR3aa: CASSFGPGLGGTGELFF; CDR3nt: .
abundance: .; d_gene: TRBD1; j_gene: TRBJ2-2; v_gene: TRBV5-1; CDR3aa: CASRNPGQGYTGELFF; CDR3nt: TGCGCCAGCAGGAACCCCGGACAGGGGTACACCGGGGAGCTGTTTTTT
abundance: few; d_gene: .; j_gene: TRBJ1-5; v_gene: TRBV6-4; CDR3aa: CASSDQWGQPQHF; CDR3nt: TGTGCCAGCAGTGACCAATGGGGCCAGCCCCAGCATTTT
abundance: once; d_gene: .; j_gene: TRBJ2-5; v_gene: TRBV3-1/TRBV3-2; CDR3aa: CASSRGPLARETQYF; CDR3nt: TGTGCCAGCAGCCGTGGACCCCTAGCACGAGAGACCCAGTACTTC
abundance: .; d_gene: .; j_gene: TRBJ2-1; v_gene: TRBV12-3/TRBV12-4; CDR3aa: CASVGPGDEQFF; CDR3nt: TGTGCCAGCGTGGGGCCGGGTGATGAGCAGTTCTTC
abundance: .; d_gene: .; j_gene: TRBJ2-2; v_gene: TRBV5-6; CDR3aa: CASSNNALAGTNTGELFF; CDR3nt: TGTGCCAGCAGCAACAATGCCCTGGCGGGGACGAACACCGGGGAGCTGTTTTTT
abundance: .; d_gene: .; j_gene: TRBJ2-1; v_gene: TRBV18; CDR3aa: CASSPSGLLF; CDR3nt: TGTGCCAGCTCACCATCAGGACTCCTCTTC
abundance: .; d_gene: TRBD1; j_gene: TRBJ1-6; v_gene: TRBV25-1; CDR3aa: CASRPGQGWSSYNSPLHF; CDR3nt: TGTGCCAGCAGACCGGGACAGGGTTGGAGCTCCTATAATTCACCCCTCCACTTT
abundance: .; d_gene: .; j_gene: TRBJ2-7; v_gene: TRBV6-2/TRBV6-3; CDR3aa: CASSRGGAVYEQYF; CDR3nt: TGTGCCAGCAGCCGAGGGGGGGCCGTCTACGAGCAGTACTTC
abundance: .; d_gene: .; j_gene: TRBJ2-3; v_gene: TRBV9; CDR3aa: CASSVVRQFTSDTQYF; CDR3nt: TGTGCCAGCAGCGTAGTTCGTCAGTTTACCTCAGATACGCAGTATTTT
abundance: .; d_gene: .; j_gene: TRBJ2-2; v_gene: TRBV7-2; CDR3aa: CASSQRAGSTGELFF; CDR3nt: TGTGCCAGCAGCCAAAGGGCAGGGTCCACCGGGGAGCTGTTTTTT
abundance: .; d_gene: .; j_gene: TRBJ1-2; v_gene: TRBV19; CDR3aa: CASSIDTLYGYTF; CDR3nt: TGTGCCAGTAGTATCGACACCCTCTATGGCTACACCTTC
abundance: .; d_gene: .; j_gene: TRBJ1-5; v_gene: TRBV2; CDR3aa: CASSEVGGQPQHF; CDR3nt: TGTGCCAGCAGTGAGGTGGGGGGTCAGCCCCAGCATTTT
abundance: .; d_gene: TRBD2; j_gene: TRBJ2-3; v_gene: TRBV5-1; CDR3aa: CASSLGLAGAFSTDTQYF; CDR3nt: TGCGCCAGCAGCTTGGGCCTAGCGGGGGCCTTTAGCACAGATACGCAGTATTTT
abundance: .; d_gene: TRBD2; j_gene: TRBJ2-3; v_gene: TRBV4-1; CDR3aa: CASRNGLAGGTDTQYF; CDR3nt: TGCGCCAGCAGGAACGGACTAGCGGGGGGCACAGATACGCAGTATTTT
abundance: .; d_gene: TRBD2; j_gene: TRBJ2-1; v_gene: TRBV7-2; CDR3aa: CASSPGLAGGWDEQFF; CDR3nt: TGTGCCAGCAGCCCCGGACTAGCGGGGGGGTGGGATGAGCAGTTCTTC
abundance: .; d_gene: TRBD1; j_gene: TRBJ2-2; v_gene: TRBV9; CDR3aa: CASSIRQGRTGELFF; CDR3nt: TGTGCCAGCAGCATCCGACAGGGTCGTACCGGGGAGCTGTTTTTT
abundance: .; d_gene: TRBD1; j_gene: TRBJ2-2; v_gene: TRBV18; CDR3aa: CASSADRGRTGELFF; CDR3nt: TGTGCCAGCTCTGCGGACAGGGGGCGGACCGGGGAGCTGTTTTTT
abundance: .; d_gene: .; j_gene: TRBJ2-1; v_gene: TRBV19; CDR3aa: CASSILGAGINEQFF; CDR3nt: TGTGCCAGTAGTATCTTGGGGGCAGGGATAAATGAGCAGTTCTTC
abundance: .; d_gene: .; j_gene: TRBJ2-3; v_gene: TRBV5-4; CDR3aa: CASSLDKLADTQYF; CDR3nt: TGTGCCAGCAGCTTGGACAAGCTAGCGGATACGCAGTATTTT
abundance: few; d_gene: TRBD1; j_gene: TRBJ1-2; v_gene: TRBV19; CDR3aa: CATRQGASYGYTF; CDR3nt: TGTGCCACGCGACAGGGGGCAAGCTATGGCTACACCTTC
abundance: .; d_gene: TRBD2; j_gene: TRBJ2-7; v_gene: TRBV9; CDR3aa: CASSVGSGASYEQYF; CDR3nt: TGTGCCAGCAGCGTCGGTAGCGGGGCCTCCTACGAGCAGTACTTC
abundance: .; d_gene: TRBD1; j_gene: TRBJ1-1; v_gene: TRBV4-2; CDR3aa: CASSQPGQGNTEAFF; CDR3nt: TGTGCCAGCAGCCAACCGGGACAGGGGAACACTGAAGCTTTCTTT
abundance: .; d_gene: TRBD1; j_gene: TRBJ2-5; v_gene: TRBV7-9; CDR3aa: CASSPPGQVTQETQYF; CDR3nt: TGTGCCAGCAGCCCGCCGGGACAGGTAACCCAAGAGACCCAGTACTTC
abundance: .; d_gene: .; j_gene: TRBJ2-3; v_gene: TRBV28; CDR3aa: CASYPRGGTDTQYF; CDR3nt: TGTGCCAGCTACCCCCGGGGAGGCACAGATACGCAGTATTTT